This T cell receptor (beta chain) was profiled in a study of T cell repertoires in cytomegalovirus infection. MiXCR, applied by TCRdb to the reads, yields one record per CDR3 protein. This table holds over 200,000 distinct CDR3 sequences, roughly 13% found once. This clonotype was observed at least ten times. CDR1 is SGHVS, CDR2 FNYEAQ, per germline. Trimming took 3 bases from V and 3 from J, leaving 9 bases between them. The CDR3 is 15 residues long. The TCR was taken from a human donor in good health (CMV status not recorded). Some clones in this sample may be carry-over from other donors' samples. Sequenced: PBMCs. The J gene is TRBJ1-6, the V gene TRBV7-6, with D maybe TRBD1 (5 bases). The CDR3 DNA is TGTGCCAGCAGCTTGGCGACAGACTATAATTCACCCCTCCACTTT. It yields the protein CASSLATDYNSPLHF.